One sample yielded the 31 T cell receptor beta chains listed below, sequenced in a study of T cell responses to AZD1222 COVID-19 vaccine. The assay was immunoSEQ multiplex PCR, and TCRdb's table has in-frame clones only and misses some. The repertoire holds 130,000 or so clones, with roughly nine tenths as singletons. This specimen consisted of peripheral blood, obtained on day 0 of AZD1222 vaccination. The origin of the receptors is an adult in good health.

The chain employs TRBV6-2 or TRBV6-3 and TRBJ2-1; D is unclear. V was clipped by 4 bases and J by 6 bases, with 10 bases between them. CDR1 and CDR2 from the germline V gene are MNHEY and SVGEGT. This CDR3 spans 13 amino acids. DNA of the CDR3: TGTGCCAGCAGTTTCTCCCCCAGCAATGAGCAGTTCTTC. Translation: CASSFSPSNEQFF.

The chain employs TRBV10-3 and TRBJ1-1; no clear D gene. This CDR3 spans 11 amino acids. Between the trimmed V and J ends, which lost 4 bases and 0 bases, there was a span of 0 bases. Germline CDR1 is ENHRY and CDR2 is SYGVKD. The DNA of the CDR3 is TGTGCCATCAGTGTGAACACTGAAGCTTTCTTT. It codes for CAISVNTEAFF.

This CDR3 is CATSSSGYEQYF. Written as DNA, the CDR3 is TGTGCCACCAGCAGCAGCGGCTACGAGCAGTACTTC. The V and J genes are TRBV24-1 and TRBJ2-7, with D possibly matching TRBD2 (5 bases). The CDR3 consists of 12 residues. The germline gives CDR1 KGHDR, CDR2 SFDVKD. V was clipped by 7 bases and J by 3 bases, with 9 bases between them.

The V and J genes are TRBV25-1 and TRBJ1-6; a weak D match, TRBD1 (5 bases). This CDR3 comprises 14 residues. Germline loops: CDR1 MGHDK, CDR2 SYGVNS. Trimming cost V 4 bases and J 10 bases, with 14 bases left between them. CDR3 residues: CASSGDGGTSPLHF. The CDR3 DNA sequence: TGTGCCAGCAGTGGGGACGGGGGAACCTCACCCCTCCACTTT.

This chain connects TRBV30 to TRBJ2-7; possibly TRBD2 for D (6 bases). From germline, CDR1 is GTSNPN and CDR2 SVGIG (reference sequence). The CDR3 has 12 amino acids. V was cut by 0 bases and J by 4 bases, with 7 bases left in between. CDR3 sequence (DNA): TGTGCCTGGAGTGTAAGCGGGTACGAGCAGTACTTC. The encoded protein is CAWSVSGYEQYF.

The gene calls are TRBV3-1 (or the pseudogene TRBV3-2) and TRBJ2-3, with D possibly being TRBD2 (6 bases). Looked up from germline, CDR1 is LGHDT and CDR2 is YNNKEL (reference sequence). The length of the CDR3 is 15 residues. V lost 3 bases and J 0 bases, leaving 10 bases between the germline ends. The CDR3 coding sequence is TGTGCCAGCAGCCAGGACTACGTAAGCACAGATACGCAGTATTTT. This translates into CASSQDYVSTDTQYF.

CDR3 nucleotides: TGTGCCAGCAGTTCCCGACTAGCGGGGATGTTGGAGACCCAGTACTTC. Its protein is CASSSRLAGMLETQYF. The chain recombines TRBV6-5 with TRBJ2-5, with 11 bases that match TRBD2. CDR3 size: 16 residues. Germline CDR1 reads MNHEY; CDR2 reads SVGAGI. Losses at the gene ends were 4 bases for V and 5 bases for J; bases not matched to a gene: 9.

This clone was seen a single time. The CDR3 is CASSPWTGRNNYGYTF. The CDR3 region has the DNA TGCGCCAGCAGCCCATGGACAGGGAGGAATAACTATGGCTACACCTTC. The chain combines TRBV4-1 with TRBJ1-2; TRBD1 agrees at 8 bases. Trimming cost V 4 bases and J 1 base; bases outside gene matches: 8. The CDR3 consists of 16 residues. The germline gives CDR1 MGHRA, CDR2 YSYEKL.

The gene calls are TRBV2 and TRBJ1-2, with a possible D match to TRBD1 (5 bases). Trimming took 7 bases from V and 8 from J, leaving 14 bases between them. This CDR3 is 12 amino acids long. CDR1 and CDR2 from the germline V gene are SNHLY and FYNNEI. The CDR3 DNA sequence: TGTGCCAGCACTCTAGTAGGGGACGGCTACACCTTC. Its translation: CASTLVGDGYTF.

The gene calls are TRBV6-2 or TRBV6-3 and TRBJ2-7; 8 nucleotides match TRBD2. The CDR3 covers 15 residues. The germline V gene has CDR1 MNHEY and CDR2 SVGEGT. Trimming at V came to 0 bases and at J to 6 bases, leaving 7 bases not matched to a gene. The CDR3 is CASSYSDGGGGEQYF. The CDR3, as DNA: TGTGCCAGCAGTTACTCTGACGGGGGGGGCGGCGAGCAGTACTTC.

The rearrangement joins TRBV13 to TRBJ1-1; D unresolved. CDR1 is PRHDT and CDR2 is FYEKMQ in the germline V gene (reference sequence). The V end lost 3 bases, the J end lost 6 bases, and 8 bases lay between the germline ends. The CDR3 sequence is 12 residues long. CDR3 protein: CASSFGLAEAFF. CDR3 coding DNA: TGTGCCAGCAGCTTCGGGTTAGCTGAAGCTTTCTTT.

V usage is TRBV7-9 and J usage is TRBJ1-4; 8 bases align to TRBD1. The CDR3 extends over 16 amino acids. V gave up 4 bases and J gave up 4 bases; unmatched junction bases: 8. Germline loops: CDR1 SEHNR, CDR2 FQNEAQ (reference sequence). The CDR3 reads CASSSQGAGRNEKLFF. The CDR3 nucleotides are TGTGCCAGCAGCTCCCAGGGGGCAGGGCGTAATGAAAAACTGTTTTTT.

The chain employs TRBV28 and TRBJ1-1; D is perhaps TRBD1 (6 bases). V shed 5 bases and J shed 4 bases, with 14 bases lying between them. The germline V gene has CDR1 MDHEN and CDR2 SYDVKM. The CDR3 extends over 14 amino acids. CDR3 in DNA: TGTGCCAGCAGTCGGGCAGGGGAATTCACTGAAGCTTTCTTT. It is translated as CASSRAGEFTEAFF. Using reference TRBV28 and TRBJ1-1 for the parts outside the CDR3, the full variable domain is DVKVTQSSRYLVKRTGEKVFLECVQDMDHENMFWYRQDPGLGLRLIYFSYDVKMKEKGDIPEGYSVSREKKERFSLILESASTNQTSMYLCASSRAGEFTEAFFGQGTRLTVV.

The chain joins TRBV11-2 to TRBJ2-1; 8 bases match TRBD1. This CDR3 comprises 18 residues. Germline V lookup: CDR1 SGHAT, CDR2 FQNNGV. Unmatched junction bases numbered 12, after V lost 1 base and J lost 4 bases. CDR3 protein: CASSLAVRDRRRYNEQFF. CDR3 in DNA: TGTGCCAGCAGCTTAGCGGTCCGGGACAGGAGGCGTTACAATGAGCAGTTCTTC.

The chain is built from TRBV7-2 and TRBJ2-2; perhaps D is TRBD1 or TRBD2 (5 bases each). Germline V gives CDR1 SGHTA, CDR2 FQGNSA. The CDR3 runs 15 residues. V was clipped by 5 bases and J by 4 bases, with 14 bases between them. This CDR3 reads CASSPLRGTTGELFF. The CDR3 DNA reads TGTGCCAGCAGCCCCCTCAGAGGGACCACCGGGGAGCTGTTTTTT.

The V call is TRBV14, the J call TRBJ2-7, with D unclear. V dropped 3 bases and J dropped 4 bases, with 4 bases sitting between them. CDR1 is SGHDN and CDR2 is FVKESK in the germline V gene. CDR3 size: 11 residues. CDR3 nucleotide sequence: TGTGCCAGCAGCCAGAAATACGAGCAGTACTTC. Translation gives CASSQKYEQYF.

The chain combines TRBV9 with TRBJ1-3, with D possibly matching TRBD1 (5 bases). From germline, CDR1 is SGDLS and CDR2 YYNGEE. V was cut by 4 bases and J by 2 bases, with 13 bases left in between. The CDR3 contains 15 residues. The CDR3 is CASSTRAGTGNTIYF. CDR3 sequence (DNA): TGTGCCAGCAGCACCAGGGCAGGAACTGGAAACACCATATATTTT.

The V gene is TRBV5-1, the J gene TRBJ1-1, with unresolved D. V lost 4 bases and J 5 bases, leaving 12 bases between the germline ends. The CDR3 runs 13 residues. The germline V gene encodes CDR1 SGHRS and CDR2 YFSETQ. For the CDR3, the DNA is TGCGCCAGCAGCCTGGAACGTGGGACTGAAGCTTTCTTT. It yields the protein CASSLERGTEAFF.

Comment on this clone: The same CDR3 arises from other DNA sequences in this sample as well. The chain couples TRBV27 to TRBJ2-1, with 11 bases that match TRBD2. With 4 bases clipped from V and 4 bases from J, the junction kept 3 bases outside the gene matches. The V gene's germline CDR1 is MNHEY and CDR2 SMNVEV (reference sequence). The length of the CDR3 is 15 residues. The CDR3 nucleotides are TGTGCCAGCAGTTCCGGGACTAGCGGTTACAATGAGCAGTTCTTC. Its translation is CASSSGTSGYNEQFF.

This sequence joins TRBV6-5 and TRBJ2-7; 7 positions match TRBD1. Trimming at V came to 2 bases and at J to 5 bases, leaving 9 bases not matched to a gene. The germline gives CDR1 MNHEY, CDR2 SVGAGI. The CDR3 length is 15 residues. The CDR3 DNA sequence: TGTGCCAGCAGTTACGGGCAGGGGGTTGGCGACGAGCAGTACTTC. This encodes CASSYGQGVGDEQYF.

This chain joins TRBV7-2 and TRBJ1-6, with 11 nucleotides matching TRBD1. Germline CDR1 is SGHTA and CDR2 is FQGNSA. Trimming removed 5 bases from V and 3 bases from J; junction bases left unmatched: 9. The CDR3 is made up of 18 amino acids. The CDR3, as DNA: TGTGCCAGCAGCCCCGGACAGGGGGCTTCTTTCTATAATTCACCCCTCCACTTT. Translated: CASSPGQGASFYNSPLHF.

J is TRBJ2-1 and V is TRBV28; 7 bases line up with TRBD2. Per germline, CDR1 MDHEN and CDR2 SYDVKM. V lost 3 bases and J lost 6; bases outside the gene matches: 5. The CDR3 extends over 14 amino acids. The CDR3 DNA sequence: TGTGCCAGCAGTTTTCCCACTAGCGCCAATGAGCAGTTCTTC. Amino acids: CASSFPTSANEQFF.

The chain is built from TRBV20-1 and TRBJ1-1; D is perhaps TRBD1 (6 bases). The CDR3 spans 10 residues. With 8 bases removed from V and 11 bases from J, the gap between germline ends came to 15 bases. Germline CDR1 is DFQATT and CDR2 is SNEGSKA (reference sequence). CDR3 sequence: CSPLKGVAFF. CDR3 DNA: TGCAGTCCATTGAAGGGGGTCGCTTTCTTT.

As DNA, the CDR3 is TGTGCCAGCAGTTCCGCAGGGACCGGGGAGCTGTTTTTT. As protein: CASSSAGTGELFF. V gene TRBV6-5 combines with J gene TRBJ2-2; TRBD1 might be the D (5 bases). V shed 4 bases and J shed 5 bases, with 8 bases lying between them. From germline, CDR1 is MNHEY and CDR2 SVGAGI. This CDR3 spans 13 amino acids.

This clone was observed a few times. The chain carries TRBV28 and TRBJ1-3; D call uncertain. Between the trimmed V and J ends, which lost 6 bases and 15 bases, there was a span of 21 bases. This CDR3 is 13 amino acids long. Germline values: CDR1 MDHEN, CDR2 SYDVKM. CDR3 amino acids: CASSTKPGVPSYF. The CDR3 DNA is TGTGCCAGCAGCACAAAACCCGGGGTCCCCTCATATTTT.

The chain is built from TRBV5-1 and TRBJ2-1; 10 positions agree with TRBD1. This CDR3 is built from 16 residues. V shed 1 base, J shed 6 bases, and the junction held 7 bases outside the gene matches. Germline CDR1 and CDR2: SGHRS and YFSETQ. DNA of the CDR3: TGCGCCAGCAGCTTGCGTGTAGGGACAGGGGCCAATGAGCAGTTCTTC. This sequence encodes CASSLRVGTGANEQFF.

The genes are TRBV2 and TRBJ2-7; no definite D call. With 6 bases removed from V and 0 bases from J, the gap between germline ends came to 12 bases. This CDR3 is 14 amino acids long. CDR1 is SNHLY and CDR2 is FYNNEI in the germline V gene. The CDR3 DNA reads TGTGCCAGCAGCAGCACTTTCCTCTCCTACGAGCAGTACTTC. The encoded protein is CASSSTFLSYEQYF.

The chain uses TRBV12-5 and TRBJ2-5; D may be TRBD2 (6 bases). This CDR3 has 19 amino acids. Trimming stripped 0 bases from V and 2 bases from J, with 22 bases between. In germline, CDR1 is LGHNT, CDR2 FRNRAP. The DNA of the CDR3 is TGTGCTAGTGGTTTGGTAACTCCCTCCGGGGGACGTACTCAAGAGACCCAGTACTTC. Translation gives CASGLVTPSGGRTQETQYF.

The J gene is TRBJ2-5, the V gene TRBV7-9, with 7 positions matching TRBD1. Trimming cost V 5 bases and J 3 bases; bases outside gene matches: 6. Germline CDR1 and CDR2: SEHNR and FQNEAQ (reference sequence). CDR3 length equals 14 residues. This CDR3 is CASSPRQGKETQYF. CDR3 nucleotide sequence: TGTGCCAGCAGCCCTCGACAGGGAAAAGAGACCCAGTACTTC. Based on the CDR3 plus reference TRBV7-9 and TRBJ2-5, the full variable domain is DTGVSQNPRHKITKRGQNVTFRCDPISEHNRLYWYRQTLGQGPEFLTYFQNEAQLEKSRLLSDRFSAERPKGSFSTLEIQRTEQGDSAMYLCASSPRQGKETQYFGPGTRLLVL.

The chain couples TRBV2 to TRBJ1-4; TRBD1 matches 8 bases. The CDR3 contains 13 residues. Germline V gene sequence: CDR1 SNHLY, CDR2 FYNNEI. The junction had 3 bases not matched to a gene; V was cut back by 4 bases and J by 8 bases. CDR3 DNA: TGTGCCAGCAGTGCGGACAGGGTCGAAAAACTGTTTTTT. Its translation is CASSADRVEKLFF.

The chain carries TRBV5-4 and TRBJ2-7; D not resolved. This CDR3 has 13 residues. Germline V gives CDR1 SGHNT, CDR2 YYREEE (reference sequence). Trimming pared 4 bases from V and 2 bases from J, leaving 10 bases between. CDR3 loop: CASSMGTTYEQYF. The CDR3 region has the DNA TGTGCCAGCAGCATGGGCACCACCTACGAGCAGTACTTC.